This T cell receptor (beta chain) was identified in a study of cytotoxic CD8 clonotypes in ibrutinib-treated CLL (dated by TCRdb to about 2021). Background on the whole study: In this cohort, 15 or so patients were treatment-naive and about a dozen were relapsed/refractory, while some 18 had unmutated IGHV. Partial responses were observed in roughly 25 patients and complete responses in 2; after a median follow-up of 68 months, remission was maintained in roughly 14 patients and progression was observed in approximately 12. Response samples were taken after a median of approximately 12 months on treatment, ranging from about 6 to 40 months. An average of roughly 270,000 productive templates and 94,082 productive rearrangements was obtained per sample. Longitudinal samples were obtainable from about 30% of the 86 participants in the trial. Cryopreserved peripheral blood mononuclear cells were obtained prior to treatment, at the time of response, and at either disease progression or sustained remission. Every remission and progressive disease sample was obtained while ibrutinib was still being received by the patients.

Sample time point, as interpreted from the label and publication: about a year on ibrutinib. Approximately 2 micrograms of genomic DNA were extracted from cryopreserved PBMCs for TCR beta library preparation. Longitudinal blood samples from CLL patients receiving ibrutinib monotherapy were subjected to high-throughput TCR beta sequencing. The patients took part in an open-label, single-center phase 2 trial of ibrutinib monotherapy. V loses 8 bases, J loses 5 bases, and the germline ends lie 12 bases apart. From its cysteine to its phenylalanine, the CDR3 spans 12 amino acids. Only the CDR3 DNA stays, 36 bases, in frame from base 1. Via the germline V gene, CDR1 is MNHEY and CDR2 SVGAGI. The sample holds a few counts of this clone. Its recognized antigen is unknown. No much larger clone is present one base from it, and per-base qualities are unavailable. Each clonotype received, on average, approximately 9.9x coverage in deep resolution sequencing performed on a MiSeq, where the target depth lay between 1 in 1 million and 1 in 200,000 T cells. The immunoSEQ hsTCRB Kit was used to generate TCR beta libraries. As for the original processing: Data were analyzed with ImmunoSEQ Data Assistant and ImmunoSEQ Analyzer, with V, D and J genes assigned per IMGT definitions. Clonality, which ranges from 0 to 1, was calculated as one minus the normalized Shannon entropy of productive rearrangement frequencies. Only overrepresented clonotypes making up at least 0.05% of the repertoire of each patient were included in the public clonotype analysis. Some twelve age-matched healthy donor repertoires from immuneACCESS were used as controls for clonality. What TCRdb holds here is the immuneACCESS table cut down to in-frame rearrangements. Part of the clones is not present; checked against another copy, under half of the missing clones reflect an unresolved V gene, and the others are unexplained. That table gives V, J and clone size, and the DNA gave D and trimming. The sample table contains some 200,000 clones; only one count was recorded for roughly 79% of them. The ten largest clones add up to about an eighth of the sample.

Paper-wide results and their limitations: Sampling times were not matched between sustained-remission and progressing patients, and lymph node repertoires were not studied. At ibrutinib response clonality went up, during sustained remission it held steady, and at progression it dropped back toward baseline. Public clonotypes were found to be uncommon and were observed to contract or remain stable during treatment; the increase in clonality was shown to reflect expansion of private clonotypes at ibrutinib response. At baseline, clonality was higher than in age-matched healthy donors and showed a strong correlation with circulating CD8+ T-cell counts.

The sequence was collected from a human donor with chronic lymphocytic leukemia. The material was PBMCs, obtained after 12 months of ibrutinib treatment. The rearrangement combines TRBV6-5 with TRBJ2-5; the D gene could be either TRBD1 or TRBD2, each agreeing at 5 bases. The CDR3: CASRDRGETQYF. In nucleotide form, the sequence is TGTGCCAGCCGGGACCGGGGCGAGACCCAGTACTTC.